This TCR beta chain was identified during a study of metastatic and nonmetastatic thyroid tumors. Study in general: It was across blood and tumor or nodule tissue from malignant and benign thyroid patients that repertoires were compared. Study-wide results and caveats: A significant increase in TCR beta diversity was reportedly seen in malignant thyroid tumors relative to benign nodules, in blood and tumor.

In the original processing: Built for papillary thyroid cancer, a distant-metastasis classifier drew on CDR3 differences across clinicopathological groups. Using MiXCR, TCRdb reanalyzed the PCR reads. The V and J calls here are based on TCRdb, not the publication. The sample lists around 38,000 clones; 28% were seen once. With 5 bases removed from V and 7 bases from J, the gap between germline ends came to 15 bases. CDR3 size: 14 residues. Germline lookup yields CDR1 SGHVS and CDR2 FNYEAQ. As regards this clone: Its specificity is not known.

Every patient was untreated before thyroid surgery. The clonotype comes from a male donor with papillary thyroid cancer or a benign thyroid nodule (not recorded which). Some clones in this sample may be carry-over from other donors' samples. The chain has TRBV7-6 and TRBJ1-5; no clear D gene. Sequenced sample: blood. CDR3 in amino acids: CASSREPRGQPQHF. The DNA of the CDR3 is TGTGCCAGCAGCCGAGAACCCCGGGGACAGCCCCAGCATTTT.